These 22 T cell receptor beta chains came from one sample sequenced in a study of cytomegalovirus exposure and HLA in healthy donors. PCR amplification relied on 60 Vbeta primers (plus 13 Jbeta primers). Measured with immunoSEQ multiplex PCR; TCRdb has only the in-frame clones, and not every one. The ten most abundant clones cover roughly 2.4% of a sample with 55,000 to 85,000 clones. Sequencing used PBMCs. Receptors originate from a female donor in good health and CMV-seropositive.

The chain links TRBV6-5 to TRBJ2-5; 8 nucleotides agree with TRBD1. The CDR3 is 13 amino acids. V gave up 4 bases and J gave up 4 bases; unmatched junction bases: 2. Per the germline V gene, CDR1 is MNHEY and CDR2 is SVGAGI. In nucleotides, the CDR3 is TGTGCCAGCAGTTCCGACAGGGGAGAGACCCAGTACTTC. It codes for CASSSDRGETQYF.

The chain couples TRBV29-1 to TRBJ2-3; D may be TRBD2 (7 bases). Per germline, CDR1 SQVTM and CDR2 ANQGSEA. The CDR3 is 14 residues long. The V end lost 6 bases, the J end lost 5 bases, and 18 bases lay between the germline ends. The DNA of the CDR3 is TGCAGCGTGGCTAAGGGGGGGCAAGGAGATACGCAGTATTTT. As protein: CSVAKGGQGDTQYF.

This chain joins TRBV28 and TRBJ2-3; the D gene is possibly TRBD1 (7 bases). The V end lost 4 bases, the J end lost 0 bases, and 14 bases lay between the germline ends. This CDR3 comprises 16 residues. Germline CDR1 and CDR2: MDHEN and SYDVKM. The CDR3 DNA is TGTGCCAGCAGTTCCCCCCAGGGGGGAAGCACAGATACGCAGTATTTT. It is translated as CASSSPQGGSTDTQYF.

The rearrangement joins TRBV7-2 to TRBJ1-5; 7 nucleotides align to TRBD1. With 3 bases clipped from V and 4 bases from J, the junction kept 3 bases outside the gene matches. Per germline, CDR1 SGHTA and CDR2 FQGNSA. The CDR3 is 14 residues long. The DNA for the CDR3 is TGTGCCAGCAGCTTGACAGGGCTGAATCAGCCCCAGCATTTT. Its translation is CASSLTGLNQPQHF.

V is TRBV18 and J is TRBJ1-2; the match to TRBD1 covers 9 bases. Germline V lookup: CDR1 KGHSH, CDR2 LQKENI. Trimming at V came to 2 bases and at J to 10 bases, leaving 17 bases not matched to a gene. The CDR3 loop spans 17 amino acids. CDR3 loop: CASSPVPGQGSFGHYTF. The DNA for the CDR3 is TGTGCCAGCTCACCAGTCCCGGGACAGGGATCCTTCGGTCACTACACCTTC.

V is TRBV7-3 and J is TRBJ1-1; tentatively, D is TRBD1 (5 bases). The CDR3 loop spans 17 amino acids. Germline CDR1 reads SGHTA; CDR2 reads FQGTGA. The V end was cut by 4 bases, the J end by 0 bases, with 18 bases between. Written as DNA, the CDR3 is TGTGCCAGCAGCTCCGGTCCAATCGACAGACTGAACACTGAAGCTTTCTTT. This gives the protein CASSSGPIDRLNTEAFF.

This chain joins TRBV9 and TRBJ2-1; 7 positions agree with TRBD2. Germline V gene data show CDR1 as SGDLS and CDR2 as YYNGEE. V was pared by 4 bases and J by 5 bases, with 9 bases of the junction left unmatched. The CDR3 covers 15 residues. The CDR3 region has the DNA TGTGCCAGCAGCCCCCGTAGCGGGTACGACAATGAGCAGTTCTTC. Translating it yields CASSPRSGYDNEQFF. The variable domain in full, with the rest retrieved from reference TRBV9 and TRBJ2-1, is DSGVTQTPKHLITATGQRVTLRCSPRSGDLSVYWYQQSLDQGLQFLIQYYNGEERAKGNILERFSAQQFPDLHSELNLSSLELGDSALYFCASSPRSGYDNEQFFGPGTRLTVL.

This chain uses TRBV2 with TRBJ1-3, with 7 bases fitting TRBD1. Germline V gene data show CDR1 as SNHLY and CDR2 as FYNNEI. The CDR3 runs to 16 residues. V shed 6 bases and J 0 bases; nucleotides not matched to a gene: 8. This chain's CDR3 is CASRTGKGRSGNTIYF. The CDR3 DNA is TGTGCCAGCAGGACAGGGAAGGGGCGCTCTGGAAACACCATATATTTT.

The V gene is TRBV6-5, the J gene TRBJ1-2; 7 nucleotides match TRBD1. The CDR3 is made up of 12 amino acids. V was pared by 6 bases and J by 4 bases, with 2 bases of the junction left unmatched. CDR1 is MNHEY and CDR2 is SVGAGI in the germline V gene. The CDR3 loop is CASRRDSYGYTF. The DNA of the CDR3 is TGTGCCAGCAGGCGGGACAGCTATGGCTACACCTTC.

On this clone itself: The germline gene is not matched at one end of the junction; a read error may be the cause. The sample holds other DNA sequences that translate to the same CDR3. J is TRBJ2-4 and V is TRBV19, with unresolved D. The length of the CDR3 is 10 residues. Germline V gives CDR1 LNHDA, CDR2 SQIVND (reference sequence). CDR3 region: CASSPNIQYF. The CDR3 nucleotides are TGTGCAAGTAGTCCGAACATTCAGTACTTC.

The rearrangement joins TRBV7-2 to TRBJ2-3; 13 bases fit TRBD2. The junction had 4 bases not matched to a gene; V was cut back by 5 bases and J by 2 bases. CDR1 SGHTA and CDR2 FQGNSA come from the germline V gene. The CDR3 consists of 16 residues. CDR3 in DNA: TGTGCCAGCAGCGACGGGACTAGCGGGGCCACAGATACGCAGTATTTT. Translated, it gives CASSDGTSGATDTQYF.

The rearrangement uses TRBV19 and TRBJ1-4; D not resolved. With 5 bases removed from V and 0 bases from J, the gap between germline ends came to 10 bases. This CDR3 region has 15 residues. CDR1 and CDR2 from the germline V gene are LNHDA and SQIVND (reference sequence). CDR3 region: CASSSRRATNEKLFF. The CDR3 coding sequence is TGTGCCAGTAGTTCACGGAGGGCAACTAATGAAAAACTGTTTTTT.

The chain links TRBV6-5 to TRBJ1-4; D is ambiguous. The germline V gene has CDR1 MNHEY and CDR2 SVGAGI. With 2 bases removed from V and 2 bases from J, the gap between germline ends came to 9 bases. This CDR3 region has 15 residues. The CDR3 DNA follows: TGTGCCAGCAGTTACCGAGGACTGACTAATGAAAAACTGTTTTTT. Translation: CASSYRGLTNEKLFF.

The genes are TRBV2 and TRBJ2-7, with a weak D call TRBD1 (8 bases). V was pared by 6 bases and J by 2 bases, with 14 bases between. The length of the CDR3 is 14 residues. CDR1 SNHLY and CDR2 FYNNEI come from the germline V gene. CDR3 in amino acids: CASRDREGTYEQYF. CDR3 nucleotide sequence: TGTGCCAGCAGGGACAGGGAGGGGACCTACGAGCAGTACTTC.

This chain uses TRBV4-1 with TRBJ2-7; 9 nucleotides align to TRBD1. J gave up 4 bases and V 0 bases, and 4 bases lay outside the gene matches. Germline V gives CDR1 MGHRA, CDR2 YSYEKL. The CDR3 has 15 amino acids. The CDR3 sequence: CASSQDGTGNYEQYF. Here the CDR3 DNA reads TGCGCCAGCAGCCAAGATGGGACAGGGAATTACGAGCAGTACTTC.

CDR3: CASSLTGQGYSPLHF. The DNA for the CDR3 is TGCGCCAGCAGCTTGACTGGACAGGGGTACTCACCCCTCCACTTT. The chain has TRBV5-1 and TRBJ1-6; 9 nucleotides align to TRBD1. Germline V gene data show CDR1 as SGHRS and CDR2 as YFSETQ. The V and J ends lost 1 base and 10 bases, in that order; junction bases with no gene match: 6. This CDR3 has 15 amino acids.

The gene calls are TRBV28 and TRBJ2-7; 11 bases map to TRBD2. V lost 5 bases to trimming and J lost 2 bases; unmatched junction nucleotides: 14. The length of the CDR3 is 18 residues. Germline-derived CDR1 and CDR2 are MDHEN and SYDVKM. The CDR3 loop reads CASSPGLAGSFSAYEQYF. The CDR3 DNA follows: TGTGCCAGCAGTCCCGGACTAGCGGGTTCGTTCAGCGCCTACGAGCAGTACTTC.

This chain links TRBV29-1 with TRBJ2-1; D perhaps matches TRBD1 (5 bases). CDR1 SQVTM and CDR2 ANQGSEA come from the germline V gene. CDR3 length: 16 residues. Trimming shortened V by 4 bases and J by 0 bases, and 16 bases separated the two germline ends. In nucleotides, the CDR3 is TGCAGCGTTGGGGGCAGTGTTAAGAGCTCCTACAATGAGCAGTTCTTC. This encodes CSVGGSVKSSYNEQFF.

The chain joins TRBV6-4 to TRBJ1-1; maybe TRBD1 (5 bases). The V gene lost 4 bases and the J gene lost 0 bases, with 6 bases spanning the gap. The CDR3 length is 13 residues. The V gene's germline CDR1 is MRHNA and CDR2 SNTAGT. The CDR3 DNA reads TGTGCCAGCAGTGGACAGTTGAACACTGAAGCTTTCTTT. Translating it yields CASSGQLNTEAFF.

The rearrangement uses TRBV30 and TRBJ2-5; D not certain. CDR1 GTSNPN and CDR2 SVGIG come from the germline V gene (reference sequence). The ends were cut back, 3 bases at V and 3 bases at J, with 5 bases in the middle. The CDR3 has 11 residues. CDR3 nucleotides: TGTGCCTGGAGCCCGGAAGAGACCCAGTACTTC. It codes for CAWSPEETQYF.

The chain has TRBV4-1 and TRBJ2-7; 7 nucleotides align to TRBD1. This CDR3 region has 16 residues. Germline V CDR1 and CDR2: MGHRA, YSYEKL. V was clipped by 0 bases and J by 6 bases; unmatched bases: 11. The chain's CDR3 is CASSQEGVGGESEQYF. CDR3 DNA sequence: TGCGCCAGCAGCCAAGAAGGGGTAGGGGGCGAATCCGAGCAGTACTTC.

The chain is built from TRBV28 and TRBJ1-1; TRBD1 aligns across 10 bases. J lost 5 bases, V lost 4 bases, and 4 bases had no gene match. CDR1 and CDR2 (germline): MDHEN, SYDVKM. The CDR3 has 14 residues. The CDR3 is CASSSGQGVTEAFF. The CDR3 DNA is TGTGCCAGCAGTTCTGGACAGGGGGTGACTGAAGCTTTCTTT.